These 7 T cell receptor beta chains originate from one sample sequenced in a study of control samples from healthy donors and cancer patients. The data were produced by immunoSEQ multiplex PCR, yet TCRdb's version contains in-frame clones alone and is incomplete. The sample has roughly 140,000 clones, 93% seen once; the top ten hold approximately 2.5%. Sequences were obtained from blood. All receptors derive from a man aged 50 to 60 in good health.

The rearrangement joins TRBV20-1 to TRBJ1-1; D uncertain. V gave up 3 bases and J gave up 4 bases, with 12 bases separating them. CDR3 length equals 13 residues. Germline values: CDR1 DFQATT, CDR2 SNEGSKA (reference sequence). CDR3 sequence reads: CSASRQVSTEAFF. The CDR3 nucleotides read TGCAGTGCTAGTCGGCAGGTCTCCACTGAAGCTTTCTTT.

This rearrangement joins TRBV18 to TRBJ2-2; TRBD2 is a possible D gene (6 bases). Looked up from germline, CDR1 is KGHSH and CDR2 is LQKENI. The CDR3 contains 15 residues. The germline V and J ends were trimmed by 2 bases and 3 bases, with 10 bases remaining between them. CDR3 nucleotides: TGTGCCAGCTCACCAGGGGGGACGGACACCGGGGAGCTGTTTTTT. Amino acid sequence: CASSPGGTDTGELFF.

In nucleotides, the CDR3 is TGTGCCAGTAGTATTTTCGGCGGGACTCGAACCGGGGAGCTGTTTTTT. It yields the protein CASSIFGGTRTGELFF. This sequence joins TRBV19 and TRBJ2-2; maybe TRBD2 (6 bases). V lost 3 bases and J 5 bases, leaving 16 bases between the germline ends. This CDR3 region has 16 residues. The germline gives CDR1 LNHDA, CDR2 SQIVND (reference sequence).

The genes are TRBV21-1 and TRBJ1-3; TRBD1 was called by the table and not checked on the DNA. TRBV21-1 constitutes a pseudogene. This CDR3 has 16 residues. The CDR3 sequence: CASSPPPGDSGNTIYF. As DNA, the CDR3 is TGTGCCAGCAGCCCCCCCCCAGGGGACTCTGGAAACACCATATATTTT.

This rearrangement joins TRBV27 to TRBJ1-6; no clear D gene. The CDR3 is made up of 18 amino acids. V was pared by 6 bases and J by 6 bases, with 24 bases between. Germline V gives CDR1 MNHEY, CDR2 SMNVEV (reference sequence). The CDR3 here is CASSLRSRSATSNSPLHF. The CDR3 coding sequence is TGTGCCAGCAGCCTCAGGTCCCGCTCAGCCACGTCTAATTCACCCCTCCACTTT.

This clone was seen only once. The V call is TRBV11-3, the J call TRBJ2-3; unclear D gene. Germline assignment: CDR1 SGHNT and CDR2 YENEEA. Trimming removed 1 base at V and 6 bases at J, with 8 bases between. The CDR3 sequence is 13 residues long. The CDR3 region has the DNA TGTGCCAGCAGCTTAGCGGGCCTTGATACGCAGTATTTT. Translation gives CASSLAGLDTQYF.

The J gene is TRBJ1-2, the V gene TRBV12-3 or TRBV12-4; TRBD1 is a possible D gene (6 bases). The CDR3 covers 13 residues. V was clipped by 3 bases and J by 8 bases, with 13 bases between them. CDR3 sequence: CASSLEDSSGYTF. The CDR3, as DNA: TGTGCCAGCAGTTTGGAGGACAGTTCGGGCTACACCTTC.